This is a list of T cell receptor beta chains from one sample in a study of radiotherapy plus CTLA-4 blockade in lung cancer. Only in-frame clones appear in the TCRdb table, and some are missing; sequencing was by immunoSEQ multiplex PCR. Counted here are 70,000 to 95,000 clones, around 81% occurring once; the ten biggest clones make up 13% to 15%. Sequenced here: peripheral blood, sampled from a patient treated with radiotherapy plus ipilimumab. All receptors come from a human donor with non-small cell lung cancer that progressed on radiotherapy plus ipilimumab. Each CDR3 is given with its conserved first and last residue. D genes are given only for firm matches. A row's size may be missing; if present it is once, few, many or a size class.

j_call,cdr3_length,d_call,clone_size,v_call,cdr3_aa,cdr3_nt
TRBJ2-4,15,-,-,TRBV6-6,CASSTTGIAKNIQYF,TGTGCCAGCAGTACTACGGGTATTGCCAAAAACATTCAGTACTTC
TRBJ1-5,11,-,-,TRBV20-1,CSATTGGPQHF,TGCAGTGCTACGACCGGGGGGCCCCAGCATTTT
TRBJ2-7,15,TRBD1,-,TRBV5-1,CASSLGGQGPYEQYF,TGCGCCAGCAGCTTGGGTGGACAGGGACCCTACGAGCAGTACTTC
TRBJ1-5,14,-,-,TRBV7-2,CASSLRPGYQPQHF,TGTGCCAGCAGCTTAAGGCCAGGGTATCAGCCCCAGCATTTT
TRBJ2-7,15,TRBD2,-,TRBV7-2,CASSLIVGGRSEQYF,TGTGCCAGCAGCTTAATAGTTGGCGGGAGGAGCGAGCAGTACTTC
TRBJ1-3,16,-,few,TRBV7-9,CASSLPTGNSGNTIYF,TGTGCCAGCAGCCTCCCGACGGGAAACTCTGGAAACACCATATATTTT
TRBJ2-7,12,-,once,TRBV5-1,CASSFGQYEQYF,TGCGCCAGCAGCTTTGGACAGTACGAGCAGTACTTC
TRBJ1-1,13,-,-,TRBV25-1,CASSPGPGTEAFF,TGTGCCAGCAGTCCCGGCCCGGGCACTGAAGCTTTCTTT
TRBJ2-7,14,-,-,TRBV5-1,CASSLLWPSYEQYF,TGCGCCAGCAGCTTGTTGTGGCCCTCCTACGAGCAGTACTTC
TRBJ1-1,14,-,-,TRBV6-5,CASRVDRFNTEAFF,TGTGCCAGCAGAGTCGACAGGTTTAACACTGAAGCTTTCTTT
TRBJ1-4,14,-,-,TRBV27,CASSPLTTNEKLFF,TGTGCCAGCAGTCCACTTACAACTAATGAAAAACTGTTTTTT
TRBJ1-1,14,-,-,TRBV19,CASSKGGGYTEAFF,TGTGCCAGTAGCAAGGGTGGGGGCTACACTGAAGCTTTCTTT
TRBJ2-1,15,TRBD1,once,TRBV9,CASSVVGQQNNEQFF,TGTGCCAGCAGCGTAGTGGGACAGCAAAACAATGAGCAGTTCTTC
TRBJ2-3,14,TRBD2,-,TRBV9,CASSRGGRTDTQYF,TGTGCCAGCAGCCGCGGGGGGCGCACAGATACGCAGTATTTT
TRBJ1-2,15,-,-,TRBV7-2,CASSAHQGLGYGYTF,TGTGCCAGCAGCGCCCATCAGGGATTGGGCTATGGCTACACCTTC
TRBJ2-6,14,-,many,TRBV19,CATSEASGANVLTF,TGTGCCACCTCCGAGGCGTCGGGGGCCAACGTCCTGACTTTC
TRBJ1-4,14,-,-,TRBV15,CATSIRDANEKLFF,TGTGCCACCAGCATCAGGGACGCTAATGAAAAACTGTTTTTT
TRBJ2-1,15,TRBD2,-,TRBV10-3,CAISESASGGNEQFF,TGTGCCATCAGTGAGTCGGCTAGCGGGGGGAATGAGCAGTTCTTC
TRBJ2-7,14,-,-,TRBV6-5,CATLPPKKSYEQYF,TGTGCTACGCTTCCTCCCAAGAAATCCTACGAGCAGTACTTC
TRBJ1-6,15,-,few,TRBV27,CASSLLDSYNSPLHF,TGTGCCAGCAGTTTATTGGACAGCTATAATTCACCCCTCCACTTT
TRBJ2-1,15,TRBD2,-,TRBV5-4,CASSLGAGGYNEQFF,TGTGCCAGCAGCTTGGGAGCGGGGGGGTACAATGAGCAGTTCTTC
TRBJ2-7,16,-,few,TRBV4-1,CASSQVVRGPPYEQYF,TGCGCCAGCAGCCAAGTGGTCAGGGGCCCCCCTTACGAGCAGTACTTC
TRBJ2-1,15,-,once,TRBV29-1,CSVEGGTRTYNEQFF,TGCAGCGTTGAAGGCGGGACAAGGACCTACAATGAGCAGTTCTTC
TRBJ1-6,16,TRBD1,once,TRBV28,CASSFLKTGEKPPLHF,TGTGCCAGCAGTTTCCTAAAGACAGGGGAAAAGCCACCCCTCCACTTT
TRBJ1-4,16,TRBD1,-,TRBV27,CASSLWKTGGGEKLFF,TGTGCCAGCAGTTTATGGAAAACAGGGGGCGGCGAAAAACTGTTTTTT
TRBJ1-1,16,-,-,TRBV4-2,CASSQVDFPPYTEAFF,TGTGCCAGCAGCCAAGTGGATTTCCCTCCCTACACTGAAGCTTTCTTT
TRBJ2-2,12,-,-,TRBV9,CASSVRSGELFF,TGTGCCAGCAGCGTACGGAGCGGGGAGCTGTTTTTT
TRBJ1-6,15,-,once,TRBV5-4,CASSSAGSYNSPLHF,TGTGCCAGCAGCTCGGCAGGGTCCTATAATTCACCCCTCCACTTT
TRBJ1-5,17,-,-,TRBV4-1,CASSQGPGGSSNQPQHF,TGCGCCAGCAGCCAAGGTCCTGGTGGCAGTAGCAATCAGCCCCAGCATTTT
TRBJ1-2,16,-,-,TRBV28,CASSSGAPELNYGYTF,TGTGCCAGCAGTTCCGGGGCTCCCGAACTCAACTATGGCTACACCTTC
TRBJ2-3,12,-,once,TRBV28,CASKSTTDTQYF,TGTGCCAGCAAGAGCACGACAGATACGCAGTATTTT
TRBJ1-1,15,TRBD1,once,TRBV27,CASRQNRGPGTEAFF,TGTGCCAGCAGACAGAACAGGGGTCCCGGCACTGAAGCTTTCTTT
TRBJ1-4,14,TRBD1,-,TRBV5-1,CASSRTGSNEKLFF,TGCGCCAGCAGCAGGACAGGAAGTAATGAAAAACTGTTTTTT
TRBJ2-7,11,-,-,TRBV7-2,CASSLISEQYF,TGTGCCAGCAGCTTAATTTCCGAGCAGTACTTC
TRBJ2-2,15,TRBD2,-,TRBV5-1,CASSWSGGETGELFF,TGCGCCAGCAGCTGGAGCGGGGGTGAGACCGGGGAGCTGTTTTTT
TRBJ1-2,13,-,few,TRBV19,CASKGQGNYGYTF,TGTGCCAGTAAGGGCCAGGGGAACTATGGCTACACCTTC
TRBJ2-7,11,-,-,TRBV6-5,CASSPRYEQYF,TGTGCCAGCAGCCCGCGATACGAGCAGTACTTC
TRBJ2-7,13,-,-,TRBV2,CASSESPGGEQYF,TGTGCCAGCAGCGAATCTCCAGGAGGGGAGCAGTACTTC
TRBJ1-5,12,-,-,TRBV7-3,CASSPFLGSQHF,TGTGCCAGCAGCCCGTTCCTGGGGTCCCAGCATTTT
TRBJ2-1,15,-,-,TRBV6-1,CASSRRKGGYNEQFF,TGTGCCAGCAGTAGACGTAAGGGGGGCTACAATGAGCAGTTCTTC
TRBJ1-5,16,-,-,TRBV4-2,CASSQVSGTSNQPQHF,TGTGCCAGCAGCCAAGTATCAGGGACTAGCAATCAGCCCCAGCATTTT
TRBJ2-7,15,TRBD1,few,TRBV14,CASSPLGDRGYEQYF,TGTGCCAGCAGCCCCTTAGGGGACAGGGGTTACGAGCAGTACTTC
TRBJ1-2,13,-,few,TRBV7-2,CASSAGQNYGYTF,TGTGCCAGCAGCGCTGGACAAAACTATGGCTACACCTTC
TRBJ1-5,14,-,-,TRBV7-2,CASSALGPNQPQHF,TGTGCCAGCAGCGCACTAGGGCCGAATCAGCCCCAGCATTTT
TRBJ1-5,13,TRBD1,-,TRBV28,CASGTGRNQPQHF,TGTGCCAGCGGGACAGGGCGGAATCAGCCCCAGCATTTT
TRBJ1-1,14,-,-,TRBV10-3,CAISDSVRGTEAFF,TGTGCCATCAGTGACAGTGTCCGGGGCACTGAAGCTTTCTTT
TRBJ1-1,13,TRBD1,-,TRBV7-9,CASEGQGNTEAFF,TGTGCCAGCGAGGGACAGGGGAACACTGAAGCTTTCTTT
TRBJ1-5,18,-,-,TRBV27,CASSLEPPTAYSNQPQHF,TGTGCCAGCAGTTTGGAGCCACCGACAGCCTATAGCAATCAGCCCCAGCATTTT
TRBJ2-5,13,-,-,TRBV7-6,CASSKGGQETQYF,TGTGCCAGCAGCAAAGGGGGCCAAGAGACCCAGTACTTC
TRBJ2-7,15,TRBD2,-,TRBV9,CASSPHGRDTYEQYF,TGTGCCAGCAGCCCCCACGGGAGGGACACCTACGAGCAGTACTTC
TRBJ1-6,15,-,-,TRBV5-4,CASSLSVGGNSPLHF,TGTGCCAGCAGCTTGTCGGTAGGGGGTAATTCACCCCTCCACTTT
TRBJ1-1,14,-,-,TRBV6-5,CASTSDVGNTEAFF,TGTGCCAGCACCTCTGACGTGGGGAACACTGAAGCTTTCTTT
TRBJ1-2,12,TRBD1,-,TRBV6-5,CASSAEGAGYTF,TGTGCCAGCAGTGCCGAGGGGGCTGGCTACACCTTC
TRBJ2-3,15,TRBD1,-,TRBV27,CASSYRDRVADTQYF,TGTGCCAGCAGTTATAGAGACAGGGTCGCAGATACGCAGTATTTT
TRBJ1-2,12,-,-,TRBV6-5,CASRDDIRGYTF,TGTGCCAGCAGAGATGACATACGTGGCTACACCTTC
TRBJ1-2,16,-,-,TRBV7-2,CASSFTYSGGNDGYTF,TGTGCCAGCAGCTTCACCTACTCTGGGGGGAATGATGGCTACACCTTC
TRBJ2-5,15,-,-,TRBV9,CASSTSPLVMETQYF,TGTGCCAGCAGCACGAGCCCACTAGTTATGGAGACCCAGTACTTC
TRBJ2-7,14,TRBD2,once,TRBV5-6,CASSAGGLGYEQYF,TGTGCCAGCAGCGCGGGAGGTCTCGGCTACGAGCAGTACTTC
TRBJ1-5,17,TRBD1,-,TRBV30,CAWSVGYTGGLNQPQHF,TGTGCCTGGAGTGTGGGCTACACAGGGGGCTTAAATCAGCCCCAGCATTTT